This TCR beta chain was recovered during a study of shared clonotypes between healthy human individuals. Study-wide results and caveats: Clonotypes that were shared across a handful of donors made up approximately 5% of naive CD4 clonotypes.

CDR1 is SGHRS and CDR2 is YFSETQ in the germline V gene. V was cut by 0 bases and J by 7 bases, with 11 bases left in between. The CDR3 is 15 residues long. Genomic DNA from each subset was divided evenly over several immunoSEQ plates. Profiling relied on immunoSEQ multiplex PCR, and the TCRdb table lists in-frame clones only, not all of them. Among just over 2,000,000 clones listed, about 95% were seen once. Positively selected for CCR7, the CD45RO-negative cells used as naive CD8 cells excluded terminally differentiated effector memory CD45RA+ cells. On this clone: Its antigen is currently unknown.

The sample was naive CD8+ T cells sorted from blood. The chain links TRBV5-1 to TRBJ1-6; D possibly corresponds to TRBD1 (6 bases). This TCR was sampled from a man aged 18 to 29 in good health. The CDR3 loop reads CASSLEGGANSPLHF. In DNA form, the CDR3 reads TGCGCCAGCAGCTTGGAGGGGGGGGCGAATTCACCCCTCCACTTT. Complete variable domain (other parts from reference TRBV5-1 and TRBJ1-6): KAGVTQTPRYLIKTRGQQVTLSCSPISGHRSVSWYQQTPGQGLQFLFEYFSETQRNKGNFPGRFSGRQFSNSRSEMNVSTLELGDSALYLCASSLEGGANSPLHFGNGTRLTVT.